A single T cell receptor (beta chain) is shown here with its context. Its specific antigen is unknown. No much larger clone exists at a distance of one base, and base qualities are not known. The treatment or condition label on this specimen signifies: approximately 18 received Ad26.COV2.S at low or high dose, single or two shots; about 5 received placebo; per-sample allocation not given. For vaccine and placebo recipients, the sequenced repertoires came from samples collected on day 63 after the first injection. Cohort 1b enrolled some 25 adults aged 18-55 years at a single site in Boston, USA, between 29 July and 7 August 2020. Ad26.COV2.S was a replication-incompetent adenovirus type 26 vector expressing a prefusion-stabilized SARS-CoV-2 spike protein from the original Wuhan strain. The data derive from a study of Ad26.COV2.S vaccination and SARS-CoV-2 variants (dated by TCRdb to about 2021). Notes on the research overall: Vaccine-arm donors were drawn from COV1001, a multicentre, randomized, double-blind, placebo-controlled phase I-IIa trial of Ad26.COV2.S in healthy adults. A total of 32 samples were included in the TCR-sequenced set, comprising roughly 19 Ad26.COV2.S vaccine recipients, 5 placebo recipients and 8 SARS-CoV-2 convalescent individuals. Blinding of investigators to trial group allocation was maintained during experiments and outcome assessment. Ad26.COV2.S was administered intramuscularly at a dose of 5x10^10 or 1x10^11 viral particles, either as one shot or as two shots given 56 days apart. TCRbeta repertoire sequencing was used to assess the specificity and breadth of SARS-CoV-2-reactive T cell receptors after Ad26.COV2.S vaccination. Trial participants were randomized into five groups of five, in which low-dose or high-dose Ad26.COV2.S was given once or twice, or placebo was given on both occasions.

Findings and caveats that apply to the study as a whole: Substantial breadth of spike-specific CD8+ and CD4+ T cell responses was reported after vaccination. Compared with placebo recipients, Ad26.COV2.S recipients showed higher spike-specific TCR breadth (P = 0.0014). The study was not powered to compare responses between vaccine doses or regimens. The authors noted that the TCR breadth and depth analyses may have underestimated total T cell responses. Vaccine and placebo recipients had similar non-spike TCR breadth, a finding consistent with the vaccine containing only spike.

The immunoSEQ Assay was used to sequence TCRbeta CDR3 regions. After extraction, genomic DNA underwent amplification by bias-controlled multiplex PCR, followed by high-throughput sequencing. As for the original processing: To quantify the absolute abundance of each unique TCRbeta CDR3 region, sequences were collapsed and filtered. Usable DNA was measured by amplifying reference genes present in all nucleated cells, and TCRbeta template counts were normalized to that usable DNA to estimate T cell fraction. Repertoire TCRs were annotated as SARS-CoV-2-specific when V gene, CDR3 amino acid sequence and J gene were exactly matched to a known reactive TCR set. MIRA supplied the reference SARS-CoV-2 TCR set, which was filtered for enrichment in COVID-19-positive ImmuneCODE repertoires so that public or cross-reactive TCRs were removed. Based on the MIRA antigens, annotated TCRs were further analysed at the level of specific ORF or position within ORF. Breadth was defined as the number of annotated unique rearrangements divided by the total number of unique productive rearrangements, and depth was defined as the summed frequency of the annotated unique rearrangements. Two-sided Wilcoxon rank-sum tests were applied when comparing TCR breadth between groups. TCRdb took over this immuneACCESS table, retaining in-frame rearrangements with V and J assigned. Such tables are incomplete; in checked studies, under half of the missing clones stem from an unresolved V gene, and the remainder is unexplained. The V and J calls and clone size come from that table; D and trimming were worked out from the DNA. Recorded for this sample are roughly 350,000 clones; roughly 89% of them occurred a single time. Just under 5% of the sample belongs to the ten largest clones.

CDR1 and CDR2 were assigned from the germline V gene (reference sequence) as SGHNT and YYREEE. V is reduced by 0 bases and J by 2 bases, leaving a spacing of 13 bases between them. The CDR3 contains 16 residues, cysteine and phenylalanine counted. The kept DNA is CDR3 alone, 48 bases in frame from the first base. The sequence is built from TRBV5-4 and TRBJ2-3; there is no confident call for the D gene. This receptor was obtained from a person between 18 and 65 years old who received the Ad26.COV2.S COVID-19 vaccine or a placebo. This specimen consisted of peripheral blood, obtained in a trial of Ad26.COV2.S vaccine versus placebo. DNA sequence: TGTGCCAGCAGCTTGGACTTTAAAAAAACCACAGATACGCAGTATTTT. It is translated as CASSLDFKKTTDTQYF.